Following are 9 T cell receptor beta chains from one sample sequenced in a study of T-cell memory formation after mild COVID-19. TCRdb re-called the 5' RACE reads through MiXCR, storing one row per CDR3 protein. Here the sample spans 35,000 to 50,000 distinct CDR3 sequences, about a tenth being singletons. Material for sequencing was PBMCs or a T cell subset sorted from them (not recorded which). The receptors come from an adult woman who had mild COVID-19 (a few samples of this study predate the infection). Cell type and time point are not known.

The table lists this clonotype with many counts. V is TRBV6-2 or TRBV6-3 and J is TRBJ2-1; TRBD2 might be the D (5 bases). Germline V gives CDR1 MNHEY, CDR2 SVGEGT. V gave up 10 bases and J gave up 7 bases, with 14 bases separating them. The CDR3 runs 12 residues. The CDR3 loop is CATAIRGNEQFF. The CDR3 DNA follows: TGTGCCACCGCAATCCGGGGAAATGAGCAGTTCTTC.

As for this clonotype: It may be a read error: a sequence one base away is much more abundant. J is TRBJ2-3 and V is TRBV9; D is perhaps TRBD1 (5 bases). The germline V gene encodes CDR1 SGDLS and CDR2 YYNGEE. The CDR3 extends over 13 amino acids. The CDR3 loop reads CASSVRTTDTKYF. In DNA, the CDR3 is TGTGCCAGCAGCGTGAGGACAACAGATACGAAGTATTTT.

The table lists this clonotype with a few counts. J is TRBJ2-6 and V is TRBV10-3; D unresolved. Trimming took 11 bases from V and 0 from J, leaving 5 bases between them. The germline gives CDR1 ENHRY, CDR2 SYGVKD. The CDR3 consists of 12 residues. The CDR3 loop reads CAANSGANVLTF. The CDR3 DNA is TGTGCCGCTAACTCTGGGGCCAACGTCCTGACTTTC.

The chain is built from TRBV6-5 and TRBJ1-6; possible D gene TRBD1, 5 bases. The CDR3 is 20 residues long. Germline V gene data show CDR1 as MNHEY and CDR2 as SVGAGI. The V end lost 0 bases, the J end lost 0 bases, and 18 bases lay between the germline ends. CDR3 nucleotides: TGTGCCAGCAGTTACTCGAGTATTAAGACAGCTATCTCCTATAATTCACCCCTCCACTTT. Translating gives CASSYSSIKTAISYNSPLHF.

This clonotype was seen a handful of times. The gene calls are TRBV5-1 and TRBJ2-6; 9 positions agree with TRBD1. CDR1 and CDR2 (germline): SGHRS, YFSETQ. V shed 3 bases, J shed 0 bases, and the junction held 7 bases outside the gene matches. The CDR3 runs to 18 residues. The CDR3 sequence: CASSWAGQGVSGANVLTF. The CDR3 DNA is TGCGCCAGCAGCTGGGCGGGACAGGGCGTCTCTGGGGCCAACGTCCTGACTTTC. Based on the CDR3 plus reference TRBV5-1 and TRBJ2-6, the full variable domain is KAGVTQTPRYLIKTRGQQVTLSCSPISGHRSVSWYQQTPGQGLQFLFEYFSETQRNKGNFPGRFSGRQFSNSRSEMNVSTLELGDSALYLCASSWAGQGVSGANVLTFGAGSRLTVL.

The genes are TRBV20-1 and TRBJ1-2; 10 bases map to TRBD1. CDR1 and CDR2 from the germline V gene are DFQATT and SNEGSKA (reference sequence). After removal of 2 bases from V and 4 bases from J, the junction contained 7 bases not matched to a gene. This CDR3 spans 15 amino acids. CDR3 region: CSARPGTGEGYGYTF. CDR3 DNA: TGCAGTGCTAGACCCGGGACAGGGGAGGGCTATGGCTACACCTTC.

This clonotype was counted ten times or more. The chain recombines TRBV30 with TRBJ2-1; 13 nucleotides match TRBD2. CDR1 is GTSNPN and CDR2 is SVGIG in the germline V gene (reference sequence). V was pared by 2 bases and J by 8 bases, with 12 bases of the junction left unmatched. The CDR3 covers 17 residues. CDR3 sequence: CAWSRIRTSGSIDEQFF. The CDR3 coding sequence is TGTGCCTGGAGTAGAATAAGGACTAGCGGGAGTATCGATGAGCAGTTCTTC.

CDR3: CASSDSRDGTPGELFF. DNA for the CDR3: TGTGCCAGCAGTGACTCTAGGGACGGGACGCCCGGGGAGCTGTTTTTT. J is TRBJ2-2 and V is TRBV6-4; D might be TRBD1 or TRBD2, each matching 5 bases. The CDR3 sequence is 16 residues long. Germline lookup yields CDR1 MRHNA and CDR2 SNTAGT. V was cut by 0 bases and J by 6 bases, with 14 bases left in between.

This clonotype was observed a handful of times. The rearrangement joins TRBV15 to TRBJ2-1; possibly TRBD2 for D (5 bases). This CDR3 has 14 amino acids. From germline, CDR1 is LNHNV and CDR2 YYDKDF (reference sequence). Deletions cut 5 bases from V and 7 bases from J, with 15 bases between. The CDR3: CATSGFQLVNEQFF. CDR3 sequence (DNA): TGTGCCACCAGCGGCTTTCAACTAGTGAATGAGCAGTTCTTC.